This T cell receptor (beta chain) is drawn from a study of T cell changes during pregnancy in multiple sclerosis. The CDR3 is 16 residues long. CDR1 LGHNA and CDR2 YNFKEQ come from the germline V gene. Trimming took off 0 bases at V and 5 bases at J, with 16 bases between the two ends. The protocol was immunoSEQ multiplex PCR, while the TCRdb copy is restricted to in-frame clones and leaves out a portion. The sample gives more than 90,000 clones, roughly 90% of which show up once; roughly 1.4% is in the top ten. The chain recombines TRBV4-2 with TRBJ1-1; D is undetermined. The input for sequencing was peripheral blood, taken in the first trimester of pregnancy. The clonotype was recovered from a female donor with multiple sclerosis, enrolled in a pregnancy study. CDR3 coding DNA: TGTGCCAGCAGCCAAGAAAATAACCCTCTGAGGACTGAAGCTTTCTTT. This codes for CASSQENNPLRTEAFF.